One sample yielded the 16 T cell receptor beta chains listed below, sequenced in a study of beta chain features in type 1 diabetes. Study-wide findings and caveats: Among patients with Type 1 diabetes, TCRB CDR3s were moderately but significantly shorter in every one of the four CD4+ subsets.

For these TCRs, the target antigens are not known. All of the isolated RNA was reverse transcribed, so expressed TCRB transcripts were sequenced. Clones were sequenced by immunoSEQ multiplex PCR, and TCRdb holds only the in-frame ones, with some missing. The sample lists about 640,000 clones; over 10% were seen once. The source material was naive CD4+ T cells from blood. The receptors here all came from a man aged 30-40 years with type 1 diabetes.

The chain joins TRBV29-1 to TRBJ1-1, with D unclear. V was pared by 3 bases and J by 1 base, with 12 bases between. The germline gives CDR1 SQVTM, CDR2 ANQGSEA. CDR3 length: 14 amino acids. The CDR3 sequence is CSVEFRTGNTEAFF. DNA of the CDR3: TGCAGCGTTGAGTTTAGGACTGGGAACACTGAAGCTTTCTTT.

This clone has only a few counts. The chain carries TRBV7-2 and TRBJ2-1; D may be TRBD1 or TRBD2 (6 bases each). The V end was cut by 10 bases, the J end by 4 bases, with 17 bases between. The CDR3 has 14 amino acids. Germline CDR1 and CDR2: SGHTA and FQGNSA. For the CDR3, the DNA is TGTGCCATCGGCGGAGGGGGGCCATACAATGAGCAGTTCTTC. It yields the protein CAIGGGGPYNEQFF.

This clone was counted only a few times. The rearrangement links TRBV6-5 to TRBJ1-5; D gene unclear. This CDR3 region has 13 residues. CDR1 and CDR2 (germline): MNHEY, SVGAGI. V gave up 0 bases and J gave up 9 bases, with 9 bases separating them. CDR3 DNA sequence: TGTGCCAGCAGTTACTCATTGCTAGGGCCCCAGCATTTT. It encodes CASSYSLLGPQHF.

This chain joins TRBV10-3 and TRBJ1-2; 8 bases align to TRBD1. V lost 8 bases and J lost 4; bases outside the gene matches: 6. CDR1 is ENHRY, CDR2 SYGVKD, per germline. CDR3 length: 13 amino acids. CDR3 DNA: TGTGCCATCTGGGGACAGGAAGGCTATGGCTACACCTTC. The encoded protein is CAIWGQEGYGYTF.

The genes are TRBV7-9 and TRBJ1-5; possible D gene TRBD1, 6 bases. The V gene lost 4 bases and the J gene lost 7 bases, with 20 bases spanning the gap. The germline V gene encodes CDR1 SEHNR and CDR2 FQNEAQ (reference sequence). The CDR3 is made up of 16 amino acids. CDR3 in DNA: TGTGCCAGCAGCTCGTTGCGGGGGGGCACAGGACAGCCCCAGCATTTT. Its protein is CASSSLRGGTGQPQHF.

The V call is TRBV28, the J call TRBJ2-1; D gene unclear. The germline V and J ends were trimmed by 5 bases and 6 bases, with 11 bases remaining between them. The CDR3 covers 13 residues. Germline V gives CDR1 MDHEN, CDR2 SYDVKM. CDR3 nucleotides: TGTGCCAGCAGTCCGCCCGCTGGCAATGAGCAGTTCTTC. Translated: CASSPPAGNEQFF.

This clone has only a few counts. The chain joins TRBV6-5 to TRBJ2-7; a weak D match, TRBD2 (7 bases). Germline-derived CDR1 and CDR2 are MNHEY and SVGAGI. The V and J ends lost 0 bases and 2 bases respectively, with 11 bases between them. The CDR3 totals 15 residues. Here the CDR3 reads CASSYSRGGPYEQYF. The CDR3 nucleotides read TGTGCCAGCAGTTACTCAAGGGGGGGGCCCTACGAGCAGTACTTC.

This rearrangement joins TRBV5-1 to TRBJ1-6; tentative D call: TRBD1 (5 bases). The ends were cut back, 5 bases at V and 11 bases at J, with 20 bases in the middle. The V gene's germline CDR1 is SGHRS and CDR2 YFSETQ. This CDR3 region has 15 residues. In DNA, the CDR3 is TGCGCCAGCAGGCTAGATACAGGTCTATCACCACCCCTCCACTTT. Amino acids: CASRLDTGLSPPLHF.

The chain is built from TRBV7-2 and TRBJ1-6; 7 nucleotides match TRBD1. The V segment lost 4 bases and the J segment 5 bases; nucleotides outside the gene matches: 5. The germline V gene has CDR1 SGHTA and CDR2 FQGNSA. This CDR3 has 15 residues. The CDR3 spells CASSSSDRNNSPLHF. The CDR3 coding sequence is TGTGCCAGCAGCTCCTCGGACAGGAATAATTCACCCCTCCACTTT.

This clone turned up a few times. Here the CDR3 reads CASSPIPGGLIYEQYF. In DNA, the CDR3 is TGTGCCAGCAGCCCCATACCAGGGGGCCTGATCTACGAGCAGTACTTC. This sequence joins TRBV4-2 and TRBJ2-7, with TRBD1 matching over 8 bases. CDR1 and CDR2 from the germline V gene are LGHNA and YNFKEQ. Unmatched junction bases numbered 11, after V lost 4 bases and J lost 3 bases. The CDR3 contains 16 residues.

The V call is TRBV12-5, the J call TRBJ2-5, with D perhaps being TRBD1 or TRBD2 (5 bases each). From germline, CDR1 is LGHNT and CDR2 FRNRAP. Trimming removed 4 bases from V and 5 bases from J, with 5 bases in between. The CDR3 loop spans 11 amino acids. The CDR3 sequence is CASGWGETQYF. The CDR3, as DNA: TGTGCTAGTGGTTGGGGGGAGACCCAGTACTTC. Filled out from reference TRBV12-5 and TRBJ2-5, the complete variable domain reads DARVTQTPRHKVTEMGQEVTMRCQPILGHNTVFWYRQTMMQGLELLAYFRNRAPLDDSGMPKDRFSAEMPDATLATLKIQPSEPRDSAVYFCASGWGETQYFGPGTRLLVL.

This clone turned up a few times. This sequence joins TRBV7-9 and TRBJ2-3; D may be TRBD2 (6 bases). Germline values: CDR1 SEHNR, CDR2 FQNEAQ (reference sequence). The germline V and J ends were trimmed by 5 bases and 4 bases, with 10 bases remaining between them. The CDR3 totals 13 residues. CDR3 sequence: CASSLGLSDTQYF. DNA of the CDR3: TGTGCCAGCAGCCTAGGACTATCAGATACGCAGTATTTT.

This clone showed up just a few times. The chain uses TRBV5-1 and TRBJ2-5, with 11 bases fitting TRBD2. This CDR3 comprises 14 residues. The J segment lost 4 bases and the V segment lost 4 bases, leaving 3 bases of the junction unmatched. Germline loops: CDR1 SGHRS, CDR2 YFSETQ. DNA of the CDR3: TGCGCCAGCAGCGACACTAGCGGGGGAGAGACCCAGTACTTC. It specifies CASSDTSGGETQYF.

This clone was detected a few times. Other nucleotide sequences from this sample produce the same CDR3. The rearrangement uses TRBV7-9 and TRBJ1-1, with D perhaps TRBD1 (6 bases). This CDR3 has 14 residues. Trimming removed 9 bases at V and 0 bases at J, with 14 bases between. Germline assignment: CDR1 SEHNR and CDR2 FQNEAQ (reference sequence). The DNA for the CDR3 is TGTGCCAGTACCTCAGGGGTGATGAACACTGAAGCTTTCTTT. Translation: CASTSGVMNTEAFF.

This rearrangement joins TRBV28 to TRBJ1-5, with D perhaps matching TRBD1 (5 bases). V lost 5 bases to trimming and J lost 1 base, with 18 bases between them. The CDR3 contains 17 residues. Looked up from germline, CDR1 is MDHEN and CDR2 is SYDVKM. The DNA for the CDR3 is TGTGCCAGCAGTGGAGTTTTCAGGGTAAGGAGCAATCAGCCCCAGCATTTT. Its protein is CASSGVFRVRSNQPQHF.

This chain links TRBV20-1 with TRBJ1-5; no reliable D call. The CDR3 spans 11 residues. V was clipped by 0 bases and J by 9 bases, with 6 bases between them. The germline gives CDR1 DFQATT, CDR2 SNEGSKA (reference sequence). The CDR3, as DNA: TGCAGTGCTAGAGATCGGCGGCCCCAGCATTTT. It encodes CSARDRRPQHF.